Given below is one TCR beta chain in context. Its antigen is currently unknown. This entry is derived from a study of T cell responses to AZD1222 COVID-19 vaccine. Study-level findings and limits: Spike-specific TCR breadth and depth both grew after two AZD1222 doses. All repertoire sampling was performed exclusively after the peak T cell response.

Second doses that came at about 4 or about 12 weeks were put together. The CDR3 extends over 18 amino acids. The J segment lost 3 bases and the V segment lost 4 bases, leaving 11 bases of the junction unmatched. Germline V gene lookup returns CDR1 MDHEN and CDR2 SYDVKM. Data came from immunoSEQ multiplex PCR; TCRdb stores just in-frame clones and leaves some out. The table has about 120,000 clones, around 91% seen once; the top ten hold roughly 1.6%. The sequences come from peripheral blood, collected 28 days after the second AZD1222 dose. The rearrangement links TRBV28 to TRBJ1-4; 10 positions agree with TRBD1. The clonotype originates from an adult who received the AZD1222 COVID-19 vaccine. CDR3 sequence: CASSSHSTGGNSNEKLFF. CDR3 sequence (DNA): TGTGCCAGCAGTTCCCACTCGACAGGGGGCAATTCTAATGAAAAACTGTTTTTT.